This is a list of T cell receptor beta chains from one sample in a study of cytomegalovirus exposure and HLA in healthy donors. The protocol was immunoSEQ multiplex PCR, while the TCRdb copy is restricted to in-frame clones and leaves out a portion. The sample includes 110,000 to 150,000 clones, roughly 76% seen only once; the top ten take under 2%. Material: PBMCs. The receptor source for this set is a female donor in good health and CMV-seronegative. CDR3s include the opening cysteine and the closing phenylalanine or tryptophan. A D gene is named only where the DNA matches it firmly. Clone size is shown for a subset of rows, as once, few, many or a class of expanded clone.

TRBV7-9	NA	TRBJ2-7	NA	CASSLNRYPYEQYF	TGTGCCAGCAGCTTGAACAGGTACCCCTACGAGCAGTACTTC
TRBV7-9	NA	TRBJ2-3	NA	CASSAGLETDTQYF	TGTGCCAGCAGCGCGGGACTTGAGACAGATACGCAGTATTTT
TRBV18	NA	TRBJ1-5	NA	CASSPPAGGSNQPQHF	TGTGCCAGCTCACCACCCGCGGGGGGAAGCAATCAGCCCCAGCATTTT
TRBV9	few	TRBJ2-2	TRBD1	CASSVEAGGTGELFF	TGTGCCAGCAGCGTAGAGGCAGGGGGCACCGGGGAGCTGTTTTTT
TRBV13	once	TRBJ1-6	NA	CASSLVGAGLTLHF	TGTGCCAGCAGCTTAGTGGGAGCCGGATTGACCCTCCACTTT
TRBV7-7	NA	TRBJ2-5	NA	CASSPQHRGETQYF	TGTGCCAGCAGCCCCCAGCACCGGGGGGAGACCCAGTACTTC
TRBV11-3	NA	TRBJ2-7	NA	CASSLWRGYEQYF	TGTGCCAGCAGCTTGTGGCGGGGATACGAGCAGTACTTC
TRBV6-1	NA	TRBJ1-1	TRBD1	CASSYPRTGQAFF	TGTGCCAGCAGTTATCCTAGGACAGGCCAAGCTTTCTTT
TRBV5-5	NA	TRBJ1-4	TRBD1	CASSSGQGAVGNEKLFF	TGTGCCAGCAGCTCCGGGCAGGGGGCTGTAGGTAATGAAAAACTGTTTTTT
TRBV21-1	NA	TRBJ1-1	NA	CASSFMTGGDTEAFF	TGTGCCAGCAGCTTCATGACAGGGGGAGACACTGAAGCTTTCTTT
TRBV7-9	NA	TRBJ2-7	TRBD2	CASCRGGSYEQYF	TGTGCCAGCTGCCGGGGAGGGTCCTACGAGCAGTACTTC
TRBV28	NA	TRBJ2-1	NA	CASSSGVNEQFF	TGTGCCAGCAGTTCAGGGGTGAATGAGCAGTTCTTC
TRBV11-2	NA	TRBJ2-4	NA	CASSHGILGSSNIQYF	TGTGCCAGCAGCCACGGGATCCTTGGGAGTAGCAACATTCAGTACTTC
TRBV9	NA	TRBJ2-3	TRBD2	CASSVSGVDTDTQYF	TGTGCCAGCAGCGTGAGCGGGGTCGACACAGATACGCAGTATTTT
TRBV7-2	few	TRBJ2-3	TRBD2	CASSFSGGRGDTQYF	TGTGCCAGCAGCTTTAGCGGGGGAAGGGGAGATACGCAGTATTTT
TRBV11-1	few	TRBJ2-7	NA	CASSSRGGYEQYF	TGTGCCAGCAGCTCCAGGGGCGGGTACGAGCAGTACTTC
TRBV6-6	few	TRBJ1-1	NA	CASSYGDGGTTEAFF	TGTGCCAGCAGTTACGGAGACGGGGGAACGACTGAAGCTTTCTTT
TRBV29-1	NA	TRBJ1-2	NA	CSVEENLTGGYTF	TGCAGCGTTGAAGAGAACCTTACGGGAGGCTACACCTTC
TRBV5-1	NA	TRBJ1-1	TRBD1	CASSLGQGNSPEAFF	TGCGCCAGCAGCTTGGGACAGGGTAACAGCCCTGAAGCTTTCTTT
TRBV5-1	NA	TRBJ2-7	TRBD2	CASSSGLGGGWEQYF	TGCGCCAGCAGCTCGGGACTCGGCGGGGGGTGGGAGCAGTACTTC
TRBV11-3	NA	TRBJ2-5	NA	CASSLGRQGWGETQYF	TGTGCCAGCAGCTTAGGTCGGCAGGGGTGGGGTGAGACCCAGTACTTC
TRBV7-3	NA	TRBJ2-1	TRBD2	CASSLGGVRINEQFF	TGTGCCAGCAGCTTAGGGGGGGTTAGGATTAATGAGCAGTTCTTC
TRBV11-2	NA	TRBJ1-2	NA	CASSIQGGGYTF	TGTGCCAGCAGCATCCAGGGTGGTGGCTACACCTTC
TRBV5-1	NA	TRBJ2-3	TRBD2	CASSLLGGVGFTDTQYF	TGCGCCAGCAGCTTGTTGGGGGGGGTAGGATTCACAGATACGCAGTATTTT
TRBV11-1	few	TRBJ2-1	NA	CASSRRENNEQFF	TGTGCCAGCAGCAGGAGGGAGAACAATGAGCAGTTCTTC
TRBV30	NA	TRBJ2-5	NA	CAWNSGLQETQYF	TGTGCCTGGAATTCTGGCTTACAAGAGACCCAGTACTTC
TRBV2	NA	TRBJ2-7	TRBD2	CASRGGLAGRYEQYF	TGTGCCAGCAGGGGGGGACTAGCGGGGCGGTACGAGCAGTACTTC
TRBV27	NA	TRBJ1-2	TRBD1	CASRTGGGSGYTF	TGTGCCAGCAGAACAGGGGGCGGCAGTGGCTACACCTTC
TRBV4-2	few	TRBJ1-4	TRBD1	CASSQETGQGNEKLFF	TGTGCCAGCAGCCAAGAAACGGGACAGGGAAATGAAAAACTGTTTTTT
TRBV28	once	TRBJ1-4	TRBD1	CASSLSRQGHNEKLFF	TGTGCCAGCAGCCTAAGCAGACAGGGGCATAATGAAAAACTGTTTTTT
TRBV5-1	NA	TRBJ1-5	TRBD1	CASSLDRGINQPQHF	TGCGCCAGCAGCTTGGACAGGGGAATAAATCAGCCCCAGCATTTT
TRBV7-9	few	TRBJ2-3	TRBD2	CASRRLAGRVGTDTQYF	TGTGCCAGCAGACGACTAGCGGGACGGGTGGGCACAGATACGCAGTATTTT
TRBV19	NA	TRBJ1-5	NA	CASSIAGIFQPQHF	TGTGCCAGTAGTATAGCTGGCATCTTTCAGCCCCAGCATTTT
TRBV6-5	few	TRBJ2-3	TRBD1	CASSDQGEGTDTQYF	TGTGCCAGCAGCGACCAGGGGGAAGGCACAGATACGCAGTATTTT
TRBV7-9	NA	TRBJ2-7	TRBD1	CASSSQGAKIGGEQYF	TGTGCCAGCAGCTCACAGGGGGCGAAGATAGGTGGCGAGCAGTACTTC
TRBV28	NA	TRBJ1-1	NA	CASRSRCEAFF	TGTGCCAGCAGATCCCGTTGTGAAGCTTTCTTT